The 25 T cell receptor beta chains presented below share a single source sample, sequenced in a study of blood T cell repertoires in COVID-19. Sequencing used immunoSEQ multiplex PCR; TCRdb keeps in-frame clones, though not all of them. The table has roughly 180,000 clones, about nine tenths seen once. The sequenced material came from peripheral blood. The receptors were sampled from a woman aged 25 to 39 with acute or convalescent COVID-19.

The rearrangement links TRBV9 to TRBJ2-2; D is undetermined. The ends were cut back, 2 bases at V and 8 bases at J, with 7 bases in the middle. The CDR3 is 12 amino acids. Germline loops: CDR1 SGDLS, CDR2 YYNGEE. The CDR3 region has the DNA TGTGCCAGCAGCGTTAATTCGGGGGAGCTGTTTTTT. Translated, it gives CASSVNSGELFF.

The chain couples TRBV18 to TRBJ1-5; TRBD1 aligns across 8 bases. CDR3 length: 19 residues. CDR1 is KGHSH and CDR2 is LQKENI in the germline V gene. The J segment lost 1 base and the V segment lost 3 bases, leaving 14 bases of the junction unmatched. The CDR3 region has the DNA TGTGCCAGCTCACCTTCGAAGGACAGGGTTCCTGGGAGCAATCAGCCCCAGCATTTT. This codes for CASSPSKDRVPGSNQPQHF.

J is TRBJ2-1 and V is TRBV7-9; TRBD1 aligns across 8 bases. This CDR3 is 14 amino acids long. V was clipped by 1 base and J by 15 bases; unmatched bases: 11. Germline CDR1 SEHNR, CDR2 FQNEAQ (reference sequence). CDR3 nucleotides: TGTGCCAGCAGCTTAGTGGGTCCGGACAGGGAAGTGTTCTTC. Translated: CASSLVGPDREVFF.

The rearrangement joins TRBV5-5 to TRBJ2-3; D may be TRBD2 (5 bases). This CDR3 has 14 residues. Trimming took 3 bases from V and 11 from J, leaving 19 bases between them. CDR1 is SGHKS and CDR2 is YYEKEE in the germline V gene (reference sequence). DNA for the CDR3: TGTGCCAGCAGCTCAACGGCAGAGCACAGCGGGCAGTATTTT. It codes for CASSSTAEHSGQYF.

The V call is TRBV28, the J call TRBJ1-2; D is possibly TRBD1 (6 bases). The germline gives CDR1 MDHEN, CDR2 SYDVKM. This CDR3 spans 14 amino acids. The V and J ends lost 2 bases and 4 bases respectively, with 11 bases between them. The DNA for the CDR3 is TGTGCCAGCAGTTTAACAGGGTCAGTCTATGGCTACACCTTC. Amino acid sequence: CASSLTGSVYGYTF.

This clone has a handful of counts. This rearrangement joins TRBV4-1 to TRBJ2-1; a weak D match, TRBD2 (6 bases). Germline V gene data show CDR1 as MGHRA and CDR2 as YSYEKL. The CDR3 is 15 amino acids. V gave up 0 bases and J gave up 11 bases, with 17 bases separating them. The CDR3 DNA reads TGCGCCAGCAGCCAAGAAGGGACTTTGGCGACACAGCAGTTCTTC. Translated, it gives CASSQEGTLATQQFF.

The chain has TRBV6-5 and TRBJ2-1, with D unclear. Trimming took off 7 bases at V and 0 bases at J, with 10 bases between the two ends. The CDR3 is made up of 14 amino acids. Germline V gene sequence: CDR1 MNHEY, CDR2 SVGAGI. As DNA, the CDR3 is TGTGCCAGCACCCAAAGGAGCTCCTACAATGAGCAGTTCTTC. Amino acid sequence: CASTQRSSYNEQFF.

The chain recombines TRBV11-3 with TRBJ2-6; D possibly corresponds to TRBD1 (5 bases). Trimming left V 5 bases short and J 0 bases short, with 11 bases between. This CDR3 is built from 16 residues. From germline, CDR1 is SGHNT and CDR2 YENEEA. CDR3 nucleotide sequence: TGTGCCAGCAGCCCAGGGATTTACTCTGGGGCCAACGTCCTGACTTTC. Translation gives CASSPGIYSGANVLTF.

This rearrangement joins TRBV29-1 to TRBJ1-1, with 7 positions matching TRBD1. V gave up 4 bases and J gave up 8 bases; unmatched junction bases: 1. This CDR3 has 10 residues. Germline CDR1 is SQVTM and CDR2 is ANQGSEA. CDR3 bases: TGCAGCGTTGTGGGACAGGAAGCTTTCTTT. Translating it yields CSVVGQEAFF.

The V gene is TRBV5-5, the J gene TRBJ2-1; TRBD1 aligns across 8 bases. The CDR3 is made up of 16 amino acids. The germline gives CDR1 SGHKS, CDR2 YYEKEE (reference sequence). V dropped 4 bases and J dropped 7; count of bases not matched to a gene: 13. The CDR3 nucleotides are TGTGCCAGCAGCCCACTCGCTCGGACAGGGCGAAATGAGCAGTTCTTC. Its protein is CASSPLARTGRNEQFF.

In this sample, this clone turned up once. The rearrangement links TRBV7-6 to TRBJ2-7, with D perhaps matching TRBD1 (6 bases). Trimming removed 1 base from V and 1 base from J, with 8 bases in between. This CDR3 comprises 14 residues. Germline CDR1 reads SGHVS; CDR2 reads FNYEAQ. The DNA for the CDR3 is TGTGCCAGCAGCTTAGGGGGACAATCCTACGAGCAGTACTTC. Its translation is CASSLGGQSYEQYF. Variable domain in full (rest from reference TRBV7-6 and TRBJ2-7): GAGVSQSPRYKVTKRGQDVALRCDPISGHVSLYWYRQALGQGPEFLTYFNYEAQQDKSGLPNDRFSAERPEGSISTLTIQRTEQRDSAMYRCASSLGGQSYEQYFGPGTRLTVT.

The chain recombines TRBV7-2 with TRBJ2-7; D unresolved. This CDR3 region has 14 residues. The V end was cut by 1 base, the J end by 4 bases, with 11 bases between. The V gene's germline CDR1 is SGHTA and CDR2 FQGNSA. Here the CDR3 reads CASSLGASVYEQYF. DNA for the CDR3: TGTGCCAGCAGCTTAGGGGCAAGTGTTTACGAGCAGTACTTC.

The V call is TRBV18, the J call TRBJ1-1; D is unclear. V was clipped by 3 bases and J by 3 bases, with 11 bases between them. The V gene's germline CDR1 is KGHSH and CDR2 LQKENI. CDR3 length equals 14 residues. This CDR3 reads CASSPSGFDTEAFF. CDR3 in DNA: TGTGCCAGCTCACCGTCAGGTTTCGACACTGAAGCTTTCTTT.

This clone has a single count. V and J are TRBV11-1 and TRBJ2-7, with a tentative D call TRBD2 (5 bases). V was shortened by 6 bases and J by 3 bases, with 9 bases between the two germline ends. The CDR3 consists of 12 residues. Germline V gene sequence: CDR1 SGHAT, CDR2 FQDESV (reference sequence). DNA for the CDR3: TGTGCCAGCAGTCGGGATGTCTACGAGCAGTACTTC. Translation: CASSRDVYEQYF.

The chain is built from TRBV5-1 and TRBJ2-7; no definite D call. Germline values: CDR1 SGHRS, CDR2 YFSETQ. The V end lost 4 bases, the J end lost 5 bases, and 10 bases lay between the germline ends. There are 12 residues in the CDR3. This CDR3 is CASSEPEDEQYF. The CDR3 coding sequence is TGCGCCAGCAGCGAACCTGAGGACGAGCAGTACTTC. The complete variable domain, with remaining parts taken from reference TRBV5-1 and TRBJ2-7, reads KAGVTQTPRYLIKTRGQQVTLSCSPISGHRSVSWYQQTPGQGLQFLFEYFSETQRNKGNFPGRFSGRQFSNSRSEMNVSTLELGDSALYLCASSEPEDEQYFGPGTRLTVT.

The genes are TRBV30 and TRBJ2-7, with unresolved D. CDR3 length: 13 amino acids. Germline loops: CDR1 GTSNPN, CDR2 SVGIG (reference sequence). The V end was cut by 0 bases, the J end by 10 bases, with 16 bases between. The CDR3 nucleotides read TGTGCCTGGAGTGTAGAATTATTTGAGAATCAGTACTTC. Translation: CAWSVELFENQYF.

The chain joins TRBV3-1 (or the pseudogene TRBV3-2) to TRBJ1-4, with TRBD1 identical over 9 bases. CDR1 LGHDT and CDR2 YNNKEL come from the germline V gene (reference sequence). The CDR3 has 15 amino acids. After removal of 2 bases from V and 7 bases from J, the junction contained 5 bases not matched to a gene. CDR3 amino acids: CASSQKGTGSEKLFF. As DNA, the CDR3 is TGTGCCAGCAGCCAAAAGGGGACAGGGAGTGAAAAACTGTTTTTT.

This clone appeared a few times. The chain uses TRBV3-1 (or the pseudogene TRBV3-2) and TRBJ2-7, with D possibly matching TRBD2 (6 bases). Trimming removed 1 base at V and 4 bases at J, with 14 bases between. This CDR3 is built from 15 residues. From germline, CDR1 is LGHDT and CDR2 YNNKEL (reference sequence). CDR3 amino acids: CASSQGPGGAYEQYF. CDR3 sequence (DNA): TGTGCCAGCAGCCAAGGCCCCGGGGGAGCTTACGAGCAGTACTTC.

The chain uses TRBV7-2 and TRBJ2-7; 9 bases agree with TRBD2. Per germline, CDR1 SGHTA and CDR2 FQGNSA. With 4 bases clipped from V and 1 base from J, the junction kept 2 bases outside the gene matches. This CDR3 has 14 residues. CDR3 protein: CASSYGLASYEQYF. The DNA for the CDR3 is TGTGCCAGCAGCTATGGACTAGCGTCCTACGAGCAGTACTTC.

The rearrangement uses TRBV7-2 and TRBJ2-1, with D perhaps TRBD2 (5 bases). Per germline, CDR1 SGHTA and CDR2 FQGNSA. V was clipped by 2 bases and J by 10 bases, with 12 bases between them. The CDR3 length is 13 residues. The CDR3 sequence: CASSLKVQREQFF. CDR3 sequence (DNA): TGTGCCAGCAGCTTAAAGGTCCAGCGGGAGCAGTTCTTC.

The V and J genes are TRBV10-3 and TRBJ1-2, with TRBD1 matching over 8 bases. CDR1 is ENHRY and CDR2 is SYGVKD in the germline V gene. V lost 2 bases, J lost 7 bases, and 3 bases stayed unmatched. The CDR3 contains 13 residues. The CDR3 DNA reads as TGTGCCATCAGTGAGGGCAGGGGGCCTGGCTACACCTTC. Its translation: CAISEGRGPGYTF.

CDR3 DNA sequence: TGTGCCACCAGCAGAGATTTGGGCCCCTACGAGCAGTACTTC. This gives the protein CATSRDLGPYEQYF. This rearrangement joins TRBV15 to TRBJ2-7, with no clear D. V was shortened by 0 bases and J by 2 bases, with 8 bases between the two germline ends. The CDR3 totals 14 residues. CDR1 and CDR2 from the germline V gene are LNHNV and YYDKDF (reference sequence).

V is TRBV28 and J is TRBJ1-2; D not certain. Trimming took 10 bases from V and 0 from J, leaving 9 bases between them. CDR3 size: 12 residues. Germline-derived CDR1 and CDR2 are MDHEN and SYDVKM. CDR3 DNA: TGTGCCATCGCGAATCCTAACTATGGCTACACCTTC. Its protein is CAIANPNYGYTF.

The CDR3 DNA follows: TGTGCCAGCAGTGAAGTCGGACTAGCGGGAGGGGAGTTTCAGTACTTC. It is translated as CASSEVGLAGGEFQYF. The chain uses TRBV2 and TRBJ2-4, with 15 bases that match TRBD2. With V trimmed by 1 base and J by 11 bases, 6 bases remained unmatched. This CDR3 region has 16 residues. CDR1 is SNHLY, CDR2 FYNNEI, per germline.

The V call is TRBV4-2, the J call TRBJ1-2; perhaps TRBD1 as D (5 bases). The germline gives CDR1 LGHNA, CDR2 YNFKEQ. V shed 4 bases and J shed 4 bases, with 13 bases lying between them. The CDR3 runs to 14 residues. In DNA, the CDR3 is TGTGCCAGCAGCCCCGGGAGTGGGGGCTATGGCTACACCTTC. Encoded protein: CASSPGSGGYGYTF.